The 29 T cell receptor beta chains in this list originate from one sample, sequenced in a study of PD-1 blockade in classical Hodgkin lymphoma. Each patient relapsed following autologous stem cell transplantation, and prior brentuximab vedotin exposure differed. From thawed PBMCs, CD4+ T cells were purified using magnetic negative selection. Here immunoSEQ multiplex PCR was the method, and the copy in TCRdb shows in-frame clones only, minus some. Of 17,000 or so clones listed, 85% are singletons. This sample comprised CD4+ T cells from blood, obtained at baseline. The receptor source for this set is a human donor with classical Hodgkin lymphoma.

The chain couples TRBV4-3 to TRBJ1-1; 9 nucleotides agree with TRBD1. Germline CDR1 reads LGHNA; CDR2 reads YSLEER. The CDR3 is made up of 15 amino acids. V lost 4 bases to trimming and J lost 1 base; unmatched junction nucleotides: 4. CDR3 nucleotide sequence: TGCGCCAGCAGCCTTCGGGACAGGGAGAACACTGAAGCTTTCTTT. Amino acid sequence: CASSLRDRENTEAFF.

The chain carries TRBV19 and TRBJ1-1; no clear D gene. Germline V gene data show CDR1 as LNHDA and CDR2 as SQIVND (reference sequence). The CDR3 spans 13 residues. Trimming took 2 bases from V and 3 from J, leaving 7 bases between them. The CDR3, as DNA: TGTGCCAGTAGTATATTTAGTGACACTGAAGCTTTCTTT. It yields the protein CASSIFSDTEAFF.

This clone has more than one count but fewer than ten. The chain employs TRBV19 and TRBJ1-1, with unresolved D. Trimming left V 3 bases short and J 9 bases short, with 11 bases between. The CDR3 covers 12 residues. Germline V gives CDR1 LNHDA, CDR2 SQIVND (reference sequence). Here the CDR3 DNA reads TGTGCCAGTAGTATCCGGGATGCTAAAGCTTTCTTT. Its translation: CASSIRDAKAFF.

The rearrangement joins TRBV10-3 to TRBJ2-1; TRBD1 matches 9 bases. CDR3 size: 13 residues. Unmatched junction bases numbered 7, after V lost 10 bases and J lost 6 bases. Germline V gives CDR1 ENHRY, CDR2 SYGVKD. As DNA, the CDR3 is TGTGCCACTCGGGACAGGGTTATCAATGAGCAGTTCTTC. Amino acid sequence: CATRDRVINEQFF.

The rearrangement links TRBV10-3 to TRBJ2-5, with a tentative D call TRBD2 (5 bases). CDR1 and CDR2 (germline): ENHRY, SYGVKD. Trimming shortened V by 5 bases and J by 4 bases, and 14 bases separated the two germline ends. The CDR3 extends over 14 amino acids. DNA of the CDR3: TGTGCCATCAGTTCAGAGGATGCGGGAGAGACCCAGTACTTC. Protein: CAISSEDAGETQYF.

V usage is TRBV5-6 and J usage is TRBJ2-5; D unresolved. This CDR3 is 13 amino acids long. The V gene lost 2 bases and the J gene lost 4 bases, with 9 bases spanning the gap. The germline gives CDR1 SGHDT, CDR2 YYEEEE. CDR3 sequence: CASSFGKGETQYF. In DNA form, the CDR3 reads TGTGCCAGCAGCTTTGGGAAGGGAGAGACCCAGTACTTC.

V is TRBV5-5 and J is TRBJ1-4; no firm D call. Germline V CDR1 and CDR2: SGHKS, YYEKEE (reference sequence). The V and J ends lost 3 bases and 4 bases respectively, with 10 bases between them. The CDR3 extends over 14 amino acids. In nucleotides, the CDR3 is TGTGCCAGCAGCTCCAGACTCATTAATGAAAAACTGTTTTTT. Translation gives CASSSRLINEKLFF.

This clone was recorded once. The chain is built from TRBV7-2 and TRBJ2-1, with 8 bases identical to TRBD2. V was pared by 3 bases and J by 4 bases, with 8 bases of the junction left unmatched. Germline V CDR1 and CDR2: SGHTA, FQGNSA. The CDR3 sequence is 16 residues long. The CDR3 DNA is TGTGCCAGCAGCTTTTTTAGCGGGGCGGGTTACAATGAGCAGTTCTTC. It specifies CASSFFSGAGYNEQFF.

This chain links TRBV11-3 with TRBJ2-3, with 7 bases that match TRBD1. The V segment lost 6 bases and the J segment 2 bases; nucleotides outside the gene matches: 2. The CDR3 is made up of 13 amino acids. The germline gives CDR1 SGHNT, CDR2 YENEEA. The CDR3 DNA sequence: TGTGCCAGCAGGGACAGGCTCACAGATACGCAGTATTTT. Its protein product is CASRDRLTDTQYF. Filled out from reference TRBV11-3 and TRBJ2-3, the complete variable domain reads EAGVVQSPRYKIIEKKQPVAFWCNPISGHNTLYWYLQNLGQGPELLIRYENEEAVDDSQLPKDRFSAERLKGVDSTLKIQPAELGDSAVYLCASRDRLTDTQYFGPGTRLTVL.

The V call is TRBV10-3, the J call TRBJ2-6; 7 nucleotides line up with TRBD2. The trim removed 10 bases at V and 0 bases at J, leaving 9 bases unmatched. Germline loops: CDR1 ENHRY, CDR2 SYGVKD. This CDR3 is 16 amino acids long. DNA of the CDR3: TGTGCCACGTGCCGGGACTACGACTCTGGGGCCAACGTCCTGACTTTC. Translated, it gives CATCRDYDSGANVLTF.

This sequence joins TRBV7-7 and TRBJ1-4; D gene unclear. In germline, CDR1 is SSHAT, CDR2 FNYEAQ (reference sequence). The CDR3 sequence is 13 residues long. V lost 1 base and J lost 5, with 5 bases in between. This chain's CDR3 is CASSLDVNEKLFF. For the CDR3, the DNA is TGTGCCAGCAGCTTAGACGTAAATGAAAAACTGTTTTTT. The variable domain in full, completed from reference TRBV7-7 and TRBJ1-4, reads GAGVSQSPRYKVTKRGQDVTLRCDPISSHATLYWYQQALGQGPEFLTYFNYEAQPDKSGLPSDRFSAERPEGSISTLTIQRTEQRDSAMYRCASSLDVNEKLFFGSGTQLSVL.

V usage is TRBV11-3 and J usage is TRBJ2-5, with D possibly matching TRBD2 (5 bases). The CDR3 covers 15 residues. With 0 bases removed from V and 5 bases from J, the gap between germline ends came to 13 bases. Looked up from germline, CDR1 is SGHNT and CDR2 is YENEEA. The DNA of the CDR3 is TGTGCCAGCAGCTTAGATGGGCTAGCAGAGGAGACCCAGTACTTC. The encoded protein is CASSLDGLAEETQYF.

The chain's CDR3 is CAISESLGEQFF. For the CDR3, the DNA is TGTGCCATCAGTGAGTCGCTAGGTGAGCAGTTCTTC. The V and J genes are TRBV10-3 and TRBJ2-1; D remains unclear. CDR3 length: 12 residues. CDR1 ENHRY and CDR2 SYGVKD come from the germline V gene. With 0 bases removed from V and 9 bases from J, the gap between germline ends came to 6 bases.

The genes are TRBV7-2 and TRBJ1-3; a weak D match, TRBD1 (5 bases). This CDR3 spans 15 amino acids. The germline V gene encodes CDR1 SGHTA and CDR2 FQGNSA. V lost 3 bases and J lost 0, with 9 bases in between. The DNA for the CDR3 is TGTGCCAGCAGCTTTTCTGGGGGCTCTGGAAACACCATATATTTT. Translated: CASSFSGGSGNTIYF.

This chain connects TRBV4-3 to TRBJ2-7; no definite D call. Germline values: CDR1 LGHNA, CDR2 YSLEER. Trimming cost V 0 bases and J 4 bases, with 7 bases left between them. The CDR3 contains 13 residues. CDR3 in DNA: TGCGCCAGCAGCCAAGATCGAGCGTACGAGCAGTACTTC. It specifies CASSQDRAYEQYF.

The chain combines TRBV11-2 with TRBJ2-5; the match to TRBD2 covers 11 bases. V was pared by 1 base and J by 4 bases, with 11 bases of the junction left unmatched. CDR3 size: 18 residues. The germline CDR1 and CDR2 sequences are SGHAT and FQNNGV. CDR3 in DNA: TGTGCCAGCAGCTTAGGAACTAGCGGGAGTTATGGGTCAGAGACCCAGTACTTC. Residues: CASSLGTSGSYGSETQYF.

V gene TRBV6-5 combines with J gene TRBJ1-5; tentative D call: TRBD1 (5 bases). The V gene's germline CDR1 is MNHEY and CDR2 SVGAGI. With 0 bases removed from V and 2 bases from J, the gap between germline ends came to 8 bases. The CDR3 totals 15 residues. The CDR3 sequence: CASSYSGRGNQPQHF. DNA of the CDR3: TGTGCCAGCAGTTACTCGGGCAGGGGCAATCAGCCCCAGCATTTT.

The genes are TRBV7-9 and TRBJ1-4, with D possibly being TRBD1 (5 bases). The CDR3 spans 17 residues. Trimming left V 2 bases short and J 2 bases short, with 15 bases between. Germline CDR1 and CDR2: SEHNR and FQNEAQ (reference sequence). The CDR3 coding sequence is TGTGCCAGCAGCTTATCGCGTGCGGCAGGGACTAATGAAAAACTGTTTTTT. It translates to CASSLSRAAGTNEKLFF.

The CDR3 DNA sequence: TGTGCCAGCAGCTTCAGCCCACGGGCAGGGGGCAAATACGAGCAGTACTTC. Its translation: CASSFSPRAGGKYEQYF. This chain connects TRBV5-4 to TRBJ2-7; 8 bases are a match to TRBD1. Germline CDR1 is SGHNT and CDR2 is YYREEE (reference sequence). The V segment lost 2 bases and the J segment 4 bases; nucleotides outside the gene matches: 14. The CDR3 has 17 amino acids.

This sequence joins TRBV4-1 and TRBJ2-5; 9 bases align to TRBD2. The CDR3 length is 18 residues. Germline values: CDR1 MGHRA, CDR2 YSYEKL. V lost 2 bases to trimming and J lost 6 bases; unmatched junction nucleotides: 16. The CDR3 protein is CASSQKLASGDLGKTQYF. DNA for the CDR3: TGCGCCAGCAGCCAAAAGTTGGCTAGCGGGGATTTGGGGAAGACCCAGTACTTC.

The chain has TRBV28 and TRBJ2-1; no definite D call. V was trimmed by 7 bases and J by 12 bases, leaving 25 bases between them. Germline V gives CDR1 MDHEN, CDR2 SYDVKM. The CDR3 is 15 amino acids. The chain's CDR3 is CASNRHQPTRLVQFF. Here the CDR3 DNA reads TGTGCCAGCAACCGTCACCAACCAACCCGGTTGGTGCAGTTCTTC.

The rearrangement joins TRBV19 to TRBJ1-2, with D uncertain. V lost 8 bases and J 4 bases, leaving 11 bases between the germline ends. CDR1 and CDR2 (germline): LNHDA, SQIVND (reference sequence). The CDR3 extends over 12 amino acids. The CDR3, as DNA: TGTGCCAGTGACGGGCCTTTCTATGGCTACACCTTC. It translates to CASDGPFYGYTF.

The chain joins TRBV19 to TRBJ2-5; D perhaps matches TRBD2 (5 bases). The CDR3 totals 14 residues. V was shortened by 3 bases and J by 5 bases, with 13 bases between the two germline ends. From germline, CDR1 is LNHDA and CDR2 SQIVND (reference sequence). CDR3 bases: TGTGCCAGTAGTATGGAAGCTAGCAGGGAGACCCAGTACTTC. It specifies CASSMEASRETQYF.

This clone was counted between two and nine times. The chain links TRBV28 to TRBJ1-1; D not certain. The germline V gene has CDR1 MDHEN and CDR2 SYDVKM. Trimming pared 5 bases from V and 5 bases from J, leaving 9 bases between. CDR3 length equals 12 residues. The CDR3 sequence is CASSRVWTEAFF. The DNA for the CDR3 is TGTGCCAGCAGTAGGGTTTGGACTGAAGCTTTCTTT.

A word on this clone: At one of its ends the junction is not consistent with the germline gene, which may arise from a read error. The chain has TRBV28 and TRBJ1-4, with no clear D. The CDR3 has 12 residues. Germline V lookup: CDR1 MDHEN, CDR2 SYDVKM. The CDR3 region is CASSLSRQPPIF. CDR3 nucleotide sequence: TGTGCCAGCAGTTTATCACGCCAACCTCCAATTTTC. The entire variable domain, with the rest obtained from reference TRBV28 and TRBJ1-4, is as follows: DVKVTQSSRYLVKRTGEKVFLECVQDMDHENMFWYRQDPGLGLRLIYFSYDVKMKEKGDIPEGYSVSREKKERFSLILESASTNQTSMYLCASSLSRQPPIFGSGTQLSVL.

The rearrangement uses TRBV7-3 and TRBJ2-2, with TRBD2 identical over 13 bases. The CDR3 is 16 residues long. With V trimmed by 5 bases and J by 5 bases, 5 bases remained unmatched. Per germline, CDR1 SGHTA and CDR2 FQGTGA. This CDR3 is CASSTGLAGVTGELFF. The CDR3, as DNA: TGTGCCAGCAGCACCGGACTAGCGGGAGTTACCGGGGAGCTGTTTTTT.

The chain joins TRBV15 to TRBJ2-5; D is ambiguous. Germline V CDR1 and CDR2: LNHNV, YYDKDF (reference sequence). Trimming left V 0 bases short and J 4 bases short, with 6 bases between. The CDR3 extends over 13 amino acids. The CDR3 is CATSREAPETQYF. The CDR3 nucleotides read TGTGCCACCAGCAGAGAGGCCCCAGAGACCCAGTACTTC.

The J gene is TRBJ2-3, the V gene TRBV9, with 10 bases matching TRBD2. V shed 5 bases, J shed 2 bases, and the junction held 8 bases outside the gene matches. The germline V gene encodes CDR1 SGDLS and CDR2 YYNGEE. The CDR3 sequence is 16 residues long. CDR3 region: CASSASGRTSTDTQYF. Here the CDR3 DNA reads TGTGCCAGCAGTGCTAGCGGGAGAACGTCCACAGATACGCAGTATTTT.

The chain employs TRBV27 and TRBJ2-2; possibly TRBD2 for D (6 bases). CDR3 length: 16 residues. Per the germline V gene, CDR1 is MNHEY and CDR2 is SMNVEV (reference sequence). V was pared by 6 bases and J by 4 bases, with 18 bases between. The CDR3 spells CASRSLGLGFTGELFF. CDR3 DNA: TGTGCCAGCAGGAGCTTGGGACTTGGGTTCACCGGGGAGCTGTTTTTT.